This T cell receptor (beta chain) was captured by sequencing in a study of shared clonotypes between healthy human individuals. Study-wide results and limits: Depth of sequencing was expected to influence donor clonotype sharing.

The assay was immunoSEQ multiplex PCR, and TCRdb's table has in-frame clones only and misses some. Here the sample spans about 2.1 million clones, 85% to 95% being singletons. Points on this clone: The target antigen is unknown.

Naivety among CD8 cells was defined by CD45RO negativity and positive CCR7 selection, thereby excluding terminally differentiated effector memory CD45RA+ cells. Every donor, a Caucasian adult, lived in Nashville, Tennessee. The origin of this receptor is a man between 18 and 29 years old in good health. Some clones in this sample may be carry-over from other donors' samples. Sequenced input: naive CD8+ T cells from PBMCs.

CDR3 protein: CASSDQQTAFYGYTF. The CDR3 DNA is TGTGCCAGCAGTGATCAGCAGACAGCTTTCTATGGCTACACCTTC. The chain links TRBV2 to TRBJ1-2; D might be TRBD1 (5 bases). Germline V gives CDR1 SNHLY, CDR2 FYNNEI. V was trimmed by 3 bases and J by 4 bases, leaving 15 bases between them. This CDR3 spans 15 amino acids.